This TCR beta chain was captured by sequencing in a study of blood T cell repertoires in COVID-19. Study-wide background: Spain, Italy and the United States supplied samples that represented acute and convalescent COVID-19. From T cells, B-cell-depleted T cells, or PBMCs came the material, which was cDNA or gDNA.

CDR1 and CDR2 (germline): DFQATT, SNEGSKA (reference sequence). CDR3 length equals 14 residues. J gave up 0 bases and V 3 bases, and 4 bases lay outside the gene matches. Original methodology: Reference gene primer amplification in the assay estimated nucleated cell counts. Clones were read by immunoSEQ multiplex PCR, and TCRdb kept only the in-frame ones, dropping some. V, J and clone size were drawn from that table, and D and trimming were deduced from the DNA. Among around 380,000 clones listed, about four fifths were seen once. The receptor was isolated from a human donor with acute or convalescent COVID-19. The donor label of this sample is uncertain. The chain employs TRBV20-1 and TRBJ2-5; 7 bases map to TRBD2. The sample taken for sequencing was peripheral blood. CDR3 region: CSASLAEYQETQYF. CDR3 nucleotides: TGCAGTGCTAGTCTAGCGGAGTACCAAGAGACCCAGTACTTC.